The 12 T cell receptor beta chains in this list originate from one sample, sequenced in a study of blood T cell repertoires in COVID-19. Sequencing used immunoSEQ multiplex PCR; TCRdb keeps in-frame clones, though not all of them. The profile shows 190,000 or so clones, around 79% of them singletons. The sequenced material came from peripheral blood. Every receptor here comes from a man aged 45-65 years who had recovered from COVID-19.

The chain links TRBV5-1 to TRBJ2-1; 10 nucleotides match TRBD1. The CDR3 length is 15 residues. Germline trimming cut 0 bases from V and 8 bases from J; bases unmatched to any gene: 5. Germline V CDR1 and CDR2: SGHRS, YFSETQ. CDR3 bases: TGCGCCAGCAGCTTGGAGGGGACAGGGGTCCATGAGCAGTTCTTC. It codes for CASSLEGTGVHEQFF.

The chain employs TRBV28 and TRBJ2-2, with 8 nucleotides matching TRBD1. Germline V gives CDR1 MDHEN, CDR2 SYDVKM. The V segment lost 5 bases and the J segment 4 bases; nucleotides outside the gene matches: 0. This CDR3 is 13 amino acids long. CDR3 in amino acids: CASSTGGTGELFF. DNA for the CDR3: TGTGCCAGCAGTACAGGGGGCACCGGGGAGCTGTTTTTT.

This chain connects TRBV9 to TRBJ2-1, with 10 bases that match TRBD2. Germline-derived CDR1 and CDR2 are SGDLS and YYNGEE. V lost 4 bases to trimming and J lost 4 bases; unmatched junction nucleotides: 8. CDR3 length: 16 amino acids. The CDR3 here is CASSPFRTSGYNEQFF. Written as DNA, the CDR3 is TGTGCCAGCAGCCCCTTCCGGACTAGCGGTTACAATGAGCAGTTCTTC.

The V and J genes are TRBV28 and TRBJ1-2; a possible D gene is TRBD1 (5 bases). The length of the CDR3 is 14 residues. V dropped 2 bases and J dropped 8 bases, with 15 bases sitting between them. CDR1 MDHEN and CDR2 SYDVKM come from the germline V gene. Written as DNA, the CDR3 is TGTGCCAGCAGTTTACAGGGAGGTGTATTCGGCTACACCTTC. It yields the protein CASSLQGGVFGYTF.

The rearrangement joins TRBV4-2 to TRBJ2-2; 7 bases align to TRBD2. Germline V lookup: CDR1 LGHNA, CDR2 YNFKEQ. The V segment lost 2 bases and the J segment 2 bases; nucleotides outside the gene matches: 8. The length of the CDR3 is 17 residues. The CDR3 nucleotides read TGTGCCAGCAGCCAATTTGCGGGAGCGGATAACACCGGGGAGCTGTTTTTT. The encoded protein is CASSQFAGADNTGELFF.

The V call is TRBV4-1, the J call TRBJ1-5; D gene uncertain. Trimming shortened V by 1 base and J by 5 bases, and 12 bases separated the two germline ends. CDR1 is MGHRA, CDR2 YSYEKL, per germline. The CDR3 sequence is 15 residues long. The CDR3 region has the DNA TGCGCCAGCAGCCAAGTTCCGGCTCGGGATCAGCCCCAGCATTTT. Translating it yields CASSQVPARDQPQHF.

CDR3 DNA: TGTGCCAGCAGTTTATCCGGGACAGCCGATTACAATGAGCAGTTCTTC. Residues: CASSLSGTADYNEQFF. The chain is built from TRBV27 and TRBJ2-1; TRBD1 matches at 7 bases. This CDR3 spans 16 amino acids. CDR1 is MNHEY and CDR2 is SMNVEV in the germline V gene (reference sequence). V shed 0 bases, J shed 4 bases, and the junction held 6 bases outside the gene matches.

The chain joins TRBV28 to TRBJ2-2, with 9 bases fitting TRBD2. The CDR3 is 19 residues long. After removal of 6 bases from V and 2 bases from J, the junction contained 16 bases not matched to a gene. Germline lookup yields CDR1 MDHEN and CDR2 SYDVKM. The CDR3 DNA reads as TGTGCCAGCAGCCAACGGTATAGCGGGGGCCCTATTAACACCGGGGAGCTGTTTTTT. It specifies CASSQRYSGGPINTGELFF.

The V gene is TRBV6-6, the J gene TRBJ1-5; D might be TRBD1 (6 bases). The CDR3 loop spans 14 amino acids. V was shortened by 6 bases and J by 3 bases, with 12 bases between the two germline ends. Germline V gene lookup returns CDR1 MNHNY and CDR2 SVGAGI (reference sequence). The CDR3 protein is CASRRRGPNQPQHF. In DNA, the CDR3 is TGTGCCAGCAGACGCAGGGGACCCAATCAGCCCCAGCATTTT.

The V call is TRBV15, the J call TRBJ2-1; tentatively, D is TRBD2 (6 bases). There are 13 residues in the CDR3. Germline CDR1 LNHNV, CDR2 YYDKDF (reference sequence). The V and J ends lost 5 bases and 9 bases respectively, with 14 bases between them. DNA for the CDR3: TGTGCCACCAGCCAGGGACGGGAGTTTGAGCAGTTCTTC. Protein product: CATSQGREFEQFF.

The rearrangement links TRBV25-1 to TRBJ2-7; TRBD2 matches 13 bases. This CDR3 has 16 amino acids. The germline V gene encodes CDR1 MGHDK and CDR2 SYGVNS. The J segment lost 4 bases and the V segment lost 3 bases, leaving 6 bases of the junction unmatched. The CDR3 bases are TGTGCCAGCAGTGATCATGGACTAGCGGGAGCTTACGAGCAGTACTTC. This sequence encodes CASSDHGLAGAYEQYF.

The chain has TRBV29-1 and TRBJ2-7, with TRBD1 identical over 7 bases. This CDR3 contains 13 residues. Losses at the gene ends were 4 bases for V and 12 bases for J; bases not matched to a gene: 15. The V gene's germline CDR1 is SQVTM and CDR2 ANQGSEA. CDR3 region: CSVGQGPQNVRYF. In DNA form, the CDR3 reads TGCAGCGTTGGACAGGGACCTCAAAACGTACGGTACTTC.